A single sample is the source of the 23 T cell receptor beta chains below, sequenced in a study of blood T cells in healthy people across ages. Using a J-beta primer mix together with a sample-barcoded 5' primer, a second PCR was run for roughly 6 to 12 cycles. TCRdb passed the 5' RACE reads through MiXCR, listing each CDR3 protein once. The data hold some 1.5 million distinct CDR3 sequences, with roughly 28% observed a single time. Sequencing was done on a sample of blood. The source of these receptors is a woman younger than 45 in good health.

This clonotype occurred a few times. This chain links TRBV4-3 with TRBJ2-1; D is undetermined. The CDR3 consists of 13 residues. Trimming stripped 2 bases from V and 4 bases from J, with 6 bases between. The germline V gene encodes CDR1 LGHNA and CDR2 YSLEER. CDR3 loop: CASSQNLYNEQFF. The CDR3 nucleotides read TGCGCCAGCAGCCAAAACTTGTACAATGAGCAGTTCTTC.

This clonotype was observed a handful of times. A junction boundary mismatches the germline segment, possibly from a read error. The J gene is TRBJ2-4, the V gene TRBV20-1; the match to TRBD1 covers 7 bases. The CDR3 has 14 amino acids. Germline CDR1 is DFQATT and CDR2 is SNEGSKA (reference sequence). CDR3 loop: CSARAGDRVDIQYF. For the CDR3, the DNA is TGTAGTGCTAGGGCAGGAGACAGGGTGGACATTCAGTACTTC.

This clonotype was picked up many times. J is TRBJ2-1 and V is TRBV20-1, with TRBD1 matching over 9 bases. Germline loops: CDR1 DFQATT, CDR2 SNEGSKA (reference sequence). This CDR3 region has 14 residues. V lost 3 bases and J lost 8; bases outside the gene matches: 8. CDR3 in amino acids: CSASSGTGIYEQFF. CDR3 bases: TGCAGTGCTAGTTCCGGGACAGGGATCTATGAGCAGTTCTTC.

This clonotype was found many times. The rearrangement uses TRBV20-1 and TRBJ2-7; TRBD1 matches at 7 bases. The CDR3 has 14 amino acids. Germline values: CDR1 DFQATT, CDR2 SNEGSKA (reference sequence). After removal of 3 bases from V and 4 bases from J, the junction contained 9 bases not matched to a gene. The chain's CDR3 is CSASDTGDLYEQYF. CDR3 nucleotide sequence: TGCAGTGCTAGCGACACAGGGGACCTATACGAGCAGTACTTC.

This clonotype was seen repeatedly, ten times or more. The J gene is TRBJ2-7, the V gene TRBV5-8, with D maybe TRBD1 (6 bases). The CDR3 spans 15 residues. Per the germline V gene, CDR1 is SGHTS and CDR2 is YDEGEE. Trimming left V 4 bases short and J 0 bases short, with 14 bases between. The CDR3 nucleotides are TGTGCCAGCAGCCCTACAGGGATGTACTCCTACGAGCAGTACTTC. Its protein is CASSPTGMYSYEQYF.

The chain joins TRBV15 to TRBJ1-3; tentatively, D is TRBD1 (5 bases). The CDR3 length is 16 residues. Trimming shortened V by 2 bases and J by 0 bases, and 11 bases separated the two germline ends. Germline V gene lookup returns CDR1 LNHNV and CDR2 YYDKDF (reference sequence). In DNA form, the CDR3 reads TGTGCCACCAGCAGACTCGGGACGGCCTCTGGAAACACCATATATTTT. As protein: CATSRLGTASGNTIYF.

The table lists this clonotype with many counts. The V and J genes are TRBV28 and TRBJ2-5, with 7 bases that match TRBD1. The germline gives CDR1 MDHEN, CDR2 SYDVKM. The CDR3 length is 13 residues. V lost 6 bases, J lost 3 bases, and 4 bases stayed unmatched. Here the CDR3 DNA reads TGTGCCAGCAGGCTACAGGGGAAAGAGACCCAGTACTTC. It specifies CASRLQGKETQYF.

Remarks on this clonotype: A read error may explain this, as a much larger clone is one base away. The gene calls are TRBV12-3 or TRBV12-4 and TRBJ2-1; D is possibly TRBD2 (6 bases). The CDR3 totals 15 residues. With 5 bases removed from V and 0 bases from J, the gap between germline ends came to 11 bases. The DNA for the CDR3 is TGTGCCAGCAGTCCGGAGGGGCCCTCCTACAATGAGCAGTTCTTC. This codes for CASSPEGPSYNEQFF.

This clonotype was seen at least ten times. The chain employs TRBV5-1 and TRBJ2-4, with D perhaps given as TRBD1 or TRBD2 (5 bases each). This CDR3 is built from 15 residues. CDR1 and CDR2 (germline): SGHRS, YFSETQ. V was shortened by 4 bases and J by 5 bases, with 16 bases between the two germline ends. The CDR3 loop is CASSRGTAEENIQYF. The CDR3 nucleotides read TGCGCCAGCAGCCGAGGGACGGCCGAGGAAAACATTCAGTACTTC. The full variable domain, rest sourced from reference TRBV5-1 and TRBJ2-4, is KAGVTQTPRYLIKTRGQQVTLSCSPISGHRSVSWYQQTPGQGLQFLFEYFSETQRNKGNFPGRFSGRQFSNSRSEMNVSTLELGDSALYLCASSRGTAEENIQYFGAGTRLSVL.

V and J are TRBV20-1 and TRBJ2-6; 9 bases are shared with TRBD1. This CDR3 has 14 amino acids. Germline CDR1 and CDR2: DFQATT and SNEGSKA (reference sequence). With V trimmed by 5 bases and J by 4 bases, 3 bases remained unmatched. CDR3 region: CSAGQGKGANVLTF. DNA of the CDR3: TGCAGTGCTGGACAGGGGAAGGGGGCCAACGTCCTGACTTTC.

The sample holds a few counts of this clonotype. A much larger clone differs by one base, so this may be a read error. The V gene is TRBV7-2, the J gene TRBJ2-6, with D perhaps TRBD1 (5 bases). The CDR3 spans 16 residues. Germline V lookup: CDR1 SGHTA, CDR2 FQGNSA. CDR3 amino acids: CASSLDRSSGANVRTF. CDR3 coding DNA: TGTGCCAGCAGCTTAGACAGGTCTTCTGGGGCCAACGTCCGGACTTTC.

This clonotype has at least ten counts. The chain joins TRBV7-9 to TRBJ2-7, with D uncertain. V dropped 2 bases and J dropped 0 bases, with 5 bases sitting between them. CDR1 is SEHNR and CDR2 is FQNEAQ in the germline V gene (reference sequence). This CDR3 spans 13 amino acids. CDR3 nucleotides: TGTGCCAGCAGCTTACCGATCTCCTACGAGCAGTACTTC. Encoded protein: CASSLPISYEQYF. Complete variable domain (other parts from reference TRBV7-9 and TRBJ2-7): DTGVSQNPRHKITKRGQNVTFRCDPISEHNRLYWYRQTLGQGPEFLTYFQNEAQLEKSRLLSDRFSAERPKGSFSTLEIQRTEQGDSAMYLCASSLPISYEQYFGPGTRLTVT.

This clonotype showed up just a few times. This chain connects TRBV20-1 to TRBJ2-1, with 10 bases aligning to TRBD2. This CDR3 has 16 amino acids. Germline CDR1 DFQATT, CDR2 SNEGSKA (reference sequence). The ends lost 4 bases at V and 0 bases at J; junction bases unmatched: 6. In DNA form, the CDR3 reads TGCAGTGCTATTCCCCTAGCGGGAGACTCCTACAATGAGCAGTTCTTC. The encoded protein is CSAIPLAGDSYNEQFF.

J is TRBJ2-1 and V is TRBV10-2; D unresolved. This CDR3 region has 10 residues. Trimming cost V 2 bases and J 9 bases, with 2 bases left between them. CDR1 and CDR2 from the germline V gene are WSHSY and SAAADI. CDR3 sequence reads: CASSEIEQFF. CDR3 sequence (DNA): TGCGCCAGCAGTGAGATTGAGCAGTTCTTC.

This clonotype was observed many times. The gene calls are TRBV24-1 and TRBJ2-7; the D call may be TRBD1 or TRBD2 (6 bases each). CDR3 length: 15 residues. From germline, CDR1 is KGHDR and CDR2 SFDVKD. Trimming took off 6 bases at V and 7 bases at J, with 21 bases between the two ends. As DNA, the CDR3 is TGTGCCACCAGTCCGGGGGACACTACTACGGGGGAGCAGTACTTC. Its translation is CATSPGDTTTGEQYF.

This clonotype was counted between two and nine times. Since a much larger clone is just one base distant, this may be a read error. This chain joins TRBV5-6 and TRBJ2-7; D gene unclear. Germline CDR1 is SGHDT and CDR2 is YYEEEE. The CDR3 is 12 amino acids. The germline V and J ends were trimmed by 2 bases and 3 bases, with 6 bases remaining between them. DNA of the CDR3: TGTGCCAGCAGCTTTCCCGTCTACGAGCAGTACTTC. Translated: CASSFPVYEQYF. The whole variable domain, filled in from reference TRBV5-6 and TRBJ2-7, reads DAGVTQSPTHLIKTRGQQVTLRCSPKSGHDTVSWYQQALGQGPQFIFQYYEEEERQRGNFPDRFSGHQFPNYSSELNVNALLLGDSALYLCASSFPVYEQYFGPGTRLTVT.

Only a few counts were recorded for this clonotype. CDR3 nucleotides: TGTGCCAGCAGCCAAGGGGTCTGGAGGGATACGCAGTATTTT. As protein: CASSQGVWRDTQYF. The V gene is TRBV3-1, the J gene TRBJ2-3; D is possibly TRBD2 (5 bases). The ends were cut back, 1 base at V and 6 bases at J, with 11 bases in the middle. Germline loops: CDR1 LGHDT, CDR2 YNNKEL (reference sequence). The CDR3 has 14 residues.

In its sample, this clonotype was seen many times. V gene TRBV7-2 combines with J gene TRBJ2-7, with 8 bases aligning to TRBD2. Germline V lookup: CDR1 SGHTA, CDR2 FQGNSA. V dropped 4 bases and J dropped 4; count of bases not matched to a gene: 6. The CDR3 is 14 residues long. The CDR3, as DNA: TGTGCCAGCAGCTCACGACGCGGGAGGTACGAGCAGTACTTC. It yields the protein CASSSRRGRYEQYF.

This clonotype was picked up a small number of times. This chain uses TRBV6-6 with TRBJ1-5; unclear D gene. The CDR3 is made up of 14 amino acids. CDR1 is MNHNY, CDR2 SVGAGI, per germline (reference sequence). V gave up 0 bases and J gave up 7 bases, with 10 bases separating them. CDR3 nucleotide sequence: TGTGCCAGCAGTTACTCGAGGGAAAGCCAGCCCCAGCATTTT. Protein: CASSYSRESQPQHF.

The table lists this clonotype with many counts. The rearrangement uses TRBV11-2 and TRBJ1-2, with 9 nucleotides matching TRBD1. The CDR3 covers 15 residues. The ends lost 3 bases at V and 4 bases at J; junction bases unmatched: 6. The germline CDR1 and CDR2 sequences are SGHAT and FQNNGV. Written as DNA, the CDR3 is TGTGCCAGCAGCTTCGGGACAGGGTCAACCTATGGCTACACCTTC. Translated, it gives CASSFGTGSTYGYTF. The full variable domain, its missing parts supplied by reference TRBV11-2 and TRBJ1-2, is EAGVAQSPRYKIIEKRQSVAFWCNPISGHATLYWYQQILGQGPKLLIQFQNNGVVDDSQLPKDRFSAERLKGVDSTLKIQPAKLEDSAVYLCASSFGTGSTYGYTFGSGTRLTVV.

Worth noting for this clonotype: The junction does not match germline at one end; this may be a read error. The rearrangement links TRBV12-3 or TRBV12-4 to TRBJ2-1; TRBD1 matches at 9 bases. This CDR3 comprises 15 residues. CDR3 DNA: TGTGCCGGCAGTCAAAGGCACAGGGGGCTGGATGAGCAGTTCTTC. Its protein is CAGSQRHRGLDEQFF.

There are a few counts of this clonotype. V usage is TRBV5-1 and J usage is TRBJ2-3, with TRBD2 matching over 10 bases. CDR1 and CDR2 (germline): SGHRS, YFSETQ. Trimming removed 2 bases from V and 2 bases from J; junction bases left unmatched: 5. This CDR3 has 16 amino acids. For the CDR3, the DNA is TGCGCCAGCAGCTTCCGGCTAGCGGGGGCCACAGATACGCAGTATTTT. Its protein product is CASSFRLAGATDTQYF.

This clonotype was picked up a small number of times. The CDR3 protein is CASSPAGLWEQYF. Here the CDR3 DNA reads TGTGCCAGCAGCCCCGCAGGGCTCTGGGAGCAGTACTTC. The chain employs TRBV6-2 or TRBV6-3 and TRBJ2-5, with D possibly being TRBD1 or TRBD2 (5 bases each). The V end lost 6 bases, the J end lost 11 bases, and 19 bases lay between the germline ends. This CDR3 is 13 amino acids long. Germline CDR1 reads MNHEY; CDR2 reads SVGEGT.